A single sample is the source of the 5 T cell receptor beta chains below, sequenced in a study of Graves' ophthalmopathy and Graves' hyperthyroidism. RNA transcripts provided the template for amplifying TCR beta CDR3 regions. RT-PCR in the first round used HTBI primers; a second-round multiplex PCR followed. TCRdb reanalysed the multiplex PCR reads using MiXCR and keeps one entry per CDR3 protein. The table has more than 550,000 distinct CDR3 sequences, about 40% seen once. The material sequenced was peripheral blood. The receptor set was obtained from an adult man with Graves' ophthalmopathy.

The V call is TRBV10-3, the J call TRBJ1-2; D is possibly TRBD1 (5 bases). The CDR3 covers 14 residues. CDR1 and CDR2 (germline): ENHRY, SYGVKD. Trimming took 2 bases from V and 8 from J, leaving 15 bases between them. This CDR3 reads CAISEPGALYGYTF. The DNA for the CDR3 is TGTGCCATCAGTGAGCCTGGGGCCCTCTACGGCTACACCTTC.

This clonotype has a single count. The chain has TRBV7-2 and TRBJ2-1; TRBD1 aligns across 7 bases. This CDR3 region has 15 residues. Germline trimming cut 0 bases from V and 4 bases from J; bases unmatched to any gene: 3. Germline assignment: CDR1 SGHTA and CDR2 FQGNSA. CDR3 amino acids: CASSLAGDRYNEQFF. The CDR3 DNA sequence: TGTGCCAGCAGCTTAGCGGGGGACAGATACAATGAGCAGTTCTTC.

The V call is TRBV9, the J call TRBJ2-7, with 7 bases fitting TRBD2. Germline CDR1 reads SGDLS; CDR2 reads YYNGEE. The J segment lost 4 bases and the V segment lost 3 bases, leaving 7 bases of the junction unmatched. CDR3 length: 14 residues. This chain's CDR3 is CASSALGGPYEQYF. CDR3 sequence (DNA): TGTGCCAGCAGCGCGCTGGGAGGGCCTTACGAGCAGTACTTC.

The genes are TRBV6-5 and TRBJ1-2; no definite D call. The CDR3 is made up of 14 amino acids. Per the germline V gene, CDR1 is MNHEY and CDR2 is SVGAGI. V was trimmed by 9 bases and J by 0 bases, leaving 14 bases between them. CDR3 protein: CASAGTVANYGYTF. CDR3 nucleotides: TGTGCCAGTGCCGGAACAGTCGCTAACTATGGCTACACCTTC.

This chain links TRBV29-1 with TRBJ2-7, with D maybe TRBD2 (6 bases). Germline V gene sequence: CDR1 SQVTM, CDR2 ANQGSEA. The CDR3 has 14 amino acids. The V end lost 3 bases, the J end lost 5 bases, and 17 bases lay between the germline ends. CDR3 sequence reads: CSVEGWDSYNEQYF. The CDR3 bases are TGCAGCGTTGAGGGCTGGGACTCCTACAACGAGCAGTACTTC.